The 29 T cell receptor beta chains given below trace back to one sample, sequenced in a study of blood T cell repertoires in COVID-19. Only in-frame clones appear in the TCRdb table, and some are missing; sequencing was by immunoSEQ multiplex PCR. The sample records about 160,000 clones, 84% being singletons. Input material: peripheral blood. Receptor source: a man aged 40-55 years who had recovered from COVID-19.

The gene calls are TRBV5-1 and TRBJ2-4; no reliable D call. CDR1 and CDR2 (germline): SGHRS, YFSETQ. The CDR3 loop spans 18 amino acids. The V gene lost 1 base and the J gene lost 0 bases, with 17 bases spanning the gap. The CDR3 sequence: CASSLSSSVRLAKNIQYF. CDR3 sequence (DNA): TGCGCCAGCAGCTTGTCTTCCAGCGTCAGATTAGCCAAAAACATTCAGTACTTC.

This clone was seen only once. This chain uses TRBV5-8 with TRBJ2-7; 10 bases agree with TRBD2. Germline assignment: CDR1 SGHTS and CDR2 YDEGEE. Trimming cost V 4 bases and J 0 bases; bases outside gene matches: 7. This CDR3 contains 16 residues. CDR3 sequence (DNA): TGTGCCAGCAGCAAATCTAGCGGGAGTAGCTCCTACGAGCAGTACTTC. This translates into CASSKSSGSSSYEQYF.

The chain has TRBV9 and TRBJ2-7, with TRBD2 identical over 11 bases. From germline, CDR1 is SGDLS and CDR2 YYNGEE. J lost 2 bases, V lost 4 bases, and 5 bases had no gene match. The CDR3 spans 15 residues. The DNA of the CDR3 is TGTGCCAGCAGCCCGGGACTAGCGGCTACCTACGAGCAGTACTTC. Its translation is CASSPGLAATYEQYF.

The V and J genes are TRBV5-1 and TRBJ2-7, with D perhaps TRBD2 (5 bases). The V and J ends lost 2 bases and 1 base respectively, with 10 bases between them. CDR1 SGHRS and CDR2 YFSETQ come from the germline V gene. This CDR3 has 14 amino acids. CDR3 coding DNA: TGCGCCAGCAGCTTCGTCCCGGGATCCTACGAGCAGTACTTC. Protein sequence: CASSFVPGSYEQYF.

The chain couples TRBV19 to TRBJ1-5; D perhaps matches TRBD1 (5 bases). CDR1 and CDR2 (germline): LNHDA, SQIVND (reference sequence). The CDR3 consists of 13 residues. Trimming pared 1 base from V and 15 bases from J, leaving 16 bases between. The CDR3 bases are TGTGCCAGTAGTATAGGGGGCGGGACCTCCCTGCATTTT. This translates into CASSIGGGTSLHF.

The J gene is TRBJ2-1, the V gene TRBV28, with 8 nucleotides matching TRBD2. V shed 4 bases and J 4 bases; nucleotides not matched to a gene: 12. The CDR3 is 17 amino acids. Germline V gives CDR1 MDHEN, CDR2 SYDVKM. The CDR3 DNA sequence: TGTGCCAGCAGTTCCTCGCCGGGACTAGATAGTTACAATGAGCAGTTCTTC. Translating it yields CASSSSPGLDSYNEQFF.

This clone has only one observation. V gene TRBV6-2 or TRBV6-3 combines with J gene TRBJ2-7; a possible D gene is TRBD2 (5 bases). Germline assignment: CDR1 MNHEY and CDR2 SVGEGT. CDR3 length: 13 residues. The V end was cut by 2 bases, the J end by 4 bases, with 9 bases between. CDR3 residues: CASSYERDYEQYF. The CDR3 region has the DNA TGTGCCAGCAGTTACGAGAGGGATTACGAGCAGTACTTC.

This sequence joins TRBV21-1 and TRBJ1-6; the table's D call, TRBD1, has no DNA check behind it. TRBV21-1 counts as a pseudogene. The CDR3 has 15 amino acids. This CDR3 is CASSTSAGPNSPLHF. The DNA of the CDR3 is TGTGCCAGCAGCACAAGCGCAGGGCCCAATTCACCCCTCCACTTT.

The rearrangement joins TRBV27 to TRBJ1-3, with D possibly matching TRBD1 (5 bases). The ends were cut back, 3 bases at V and 0 bases at J, with 6 bases in the middle. Per germline, CDR1 MNHEY and CDR2 SMNVEV (reference sequence). The CDR3 has 14 amino acids. The CDR3 bases are TGTGCCAGCAGTTTGGGGGGCTCTGGAAACACCATATATTTT. Residues: CASSLGGSGNTIYF.

The genes are TRBV6-6 and TRBJ2-7, with a weak D call TRBD2 (7 bases). Germline loops: CDR1 MNHNY, CDR2 SVGAGI (reference sequence). There are 12 residues in the CDR3. V lost 6 bases to trimming and J lost 4 bases, with 10 bases between them. The CDR3 bases are TGTGCCAGCAGGGGAGGGGGTTACGAGCAGTACTTC. Its translation is CASRGGGYEQYF.

The chain couples TRBV5-4 to TRBJ1-1, with 7 bases that match TRBD1. This CDR3 has 19 residues. V was clipped by 0 bases and J by 4 bases; unmatched bases: 18. Germline V gene data show CDR1 as SGHNT and CDR2 as YYREEE (reference sequence). Written as DNA, the CDR3 is TGTGCCAGCAGCTTGGGGGTAAGTGGAGGGACAGCCCTTGGCACTGAAGCTTTCTTT. Translation gives CASSLGVSGGTALGTEAFF.

The genes are TRBV7-9 and TRBJ2-2; D not certain. This CDR3 region has 13 residues. Germline CDR1 is SEHNR and CDR2 is FQNEAQ (reference sequence). The V and J ends lost 5 bases and 6 bases respectively, with 10 bases between them. CDR3 region: CASSAIEAGELFF. In DNA form, the CDR3 reads TGTGCCAGCAGCGCCATAGAAGCCGGGGAGCTGTTTTTT.

V usage is TRBV7-9 and J usage is TRBJ1-2; 10 bases match TRBD1. Germline CDR1 reads SEHNR; CDR2 reads FQNEAQ (reference sequence). V was clipped by 5 bases and J by 4 bases; unmatched bases: 7. This CDR3 is 15 amino acids long. CDR3 residues: CASSEQTGGFYGYTF. The DNA of the CDR3 is TGTGCCAGCAGCGAACAGACAGGGGGCTTCTATGGCTACACCTTC. The full variable domain, in which reference TRBV7-9 and TRBJ1-2 provide the parts outside the CDR3, is DTGVSQNPRHKITKRGQNVTFRCDPISEHNRLYWYRQTLGQGPEFLTYFQNEAQLEKSRLLSDRFSAERPKGSFSTLEIQRTEQGDSAMYLCASSEQTGGFYGYTFGSGTRLTVV.

This rearrangement joins TRBV7-2 to TRBJ2-7; TRBD1 agrees at 8 bases. Germline values: CDR1 SGHTA, CDR2 FQGNSA. The CDR3 runs 15 residues. Trimming cost V 3 bases and J 3 bases; bases outside gene matches: 7. The CDR3 loop reads CASSFSGTGHYEQYF. In nucleotides, the CDR3 is TGTGCCAGCAGCTTCTCCGGGACAGGCCACTACGAGCAGTACTTC.

V usage is TRBV6-6 and J usage is TRBJ2-3; 8 nucleotides line up with TRBD1. V trimming: 6 bases; J trimming: 5 bases; junction bases outside the gene matches: 4. Germline V lookup: CDR1 MNHNY, CDR2 SVGAGI (reference sequence). The CDR3 contains 13 residues. CDR3 in DNA: TGTGCCAGCAGAGGACAGGGAGAAGATACGCAGTATTTT. It specifies CASRGQGEDTQYF.

This clone was counted between two and nine times. The gene calls are TRBV18 and TRBJ1-2; D is perhaps TRBD1 (5 bases). CDR1 KGHSH and CDR2 LQKENI come from the germline V gene. V was pared by 2 bases and J by 0 bases, with 10 bases between. The CDR3 loop spans 15 amino acids. In nucleotides, the CDR3 is TGTGCCAGCTCACCAACGACAGCTACTAACTATGGCTACACCTTC. This translates into CASSPTTATNYGYTF.

The chain couples TRBV7-2 to TRBJ2-1, with 8 bases lining up with TRBD2. Trimming removed 4 bases from V and 5 bases from J; junction bases left unmatched: 7. The CDR3 sequence is 15 residues long. Germline V CDR1 and CDR2: SGHTA, FQGNSA. For the CDR3, the DNA is TGTGCCAGCAGCTCACGGACTAGCAAGGACAATGAGCAGTTCTTC. Its protein is CASSSRTSKDNEQFF.

The rearrangement joins TRBV3-1 (or the pseudogene TRBV3-2) to TRBJ1-2; no definite D call. Germline loops: CDR1 LGHDT, CDR2 YNNKEL (reference sequence). The CDR3 covers 12 residues. Trimming removed 1 base at V and 5 bases at J, with 5 bases between. The CDR3 loop is CASSQAGYGYTF. CDR3 DNA sequence: TGTGCCAGCAGCCAAGCGGGGTATGGCTACACCTTC.

The CDR3 region has the DNA TGTGCCAGCAGTGAAAAATCAGGGCCGAACACTGAAGCTTTCTTT. This sequence encodes CASSEKSGPNTEAFF. The V and J genes are TRBV6-1 and TRBJ1-1; a possible D gene is TRBD1 (5 bases). The CDR3 is made up of 15 amino acids. The germline CDR1 and CDR2 sequences are MNHNS and SASEGT. The V end lost 2 bases, the J end lost 1 base, and 11 bases lay between the germline ends.

The chain carries TRBV30 and TRBJ2-7; D is ambiguous. There are 12 residues in the CDR3. V was pared by 2 bases and J by 0 bases, with 5 bases between. In germline, CDR1 is GTSNPN, CDR2 SVGIG (reference sequence). Written as DNA, the CDR3 is TGTGCCTGGAGTTACAACTCCTACGAGCAGTACTTC. It encodes CAWSYNSYEQYF.

The chain uses TRBV11-2 and TRBJ2-5; 8 nucleotides align to TRBD1. The CDR3 has 14 residues. Germline V gene sequence: CDR1 SGHAT, CDR2 FQNNGV. V gave up 5 bases and J gave up 6 bases; unmatched junction bases: 8. CDR3 in amino acids: CASSHPGQGKTQYF. The CDR3 DNA reads as TGTGCCAGCAGCCATCCTGGACAGGGAAAGACCCAGTACTTC.

The chain has TRBV20-1 and TRBJ2-7, with unresolved D. V lost 6 bases and J 3 bases, leaving 9 bases between the germline ends. Germline V gene lookup returns CDR1 DFQATT and CDR2 SNEGSKA (reference sequence). The CDR3 is 11 amino acids. CDR3 region: CSAKESYEQYF. In DNA, the CDR3 is TGCAGTGCCAAAGAGAGCTACGAGCAGTACTTC.

The rearrangement uses TRBV28 and TRBJ2-1; D might be TRBD2 (6 bases). The CDR3 contains 15 residues. Trimming took off 6 bases at V and 4 bases at J, with 16 bases between the two ends. From germline, CDR1 is MDHEN and CDR2 SYDVKM. In DNA form, the CDR3 reads TGTGCCAGCAGCAGAGGTAGCGGCATTTACAATGAGCAGTTCTTC. Its protein product is CASSRGSGIYNEQFF.

This CDR3 is CASSQEGAPNPGEKLFF. In DNA, the CDR3 is TGCGCCAGCAGCCAAGAAGGGGCGCCAAACCCTGGTGAAAAACTGTTTTTT. The chain links TRBV4-3 to TRBJ1-4, with D possibly matching TRBD1 (5 bases). Germline loops: CDR1 LGHNA, CDR2 YSLEER. The V end lost 0 bases, the J end lost 7 bases, and 18 bases lay between the germline ends. This CDR3 has 17 residues.

This chain links TRBV29-1 with TRBJ2-7; 9 bases are a match to TRBD1. From germline, CDR1 is SQVTM and CDR2 ANQGSEA. The CDR3 totals 14 residues. J was trimmed by 2 bases and V by 8 bases; bases with no gene match: 10. The CDR3 DNA follows: TGCAGCCCTGGGGACAGGGCCAAACCCTACGAGCAGTACTTC. It yields the protein CSPGDRAKPYEQYF.

This clone has only one observation. J is TRBJ1-5 and V is TRBV5-1; D perhaps matches TRBD1 (5 bases). Looked up from germline, CDR1 is SGHRS and CDR2 is YFSETQ. V lost 5 bases and J lost 1, with 13 bases in between. This CDR3 is 15 amino acids long. CDR3 region: CASRPGSTSNQPQHF. As DNA, the CDR3 is TGCGCCAGCAGACCAGGGTCTACGAGCAATCAGCCCCAGCATTTT.

The V and J genes are TRBV6-5 and TRBJ1-2; 10 bases match TRBD1. The CDR3 consists of 15 residues. Germline values: CDR1 MNHEY, CDR2 SVGAGI. The V and J ends lost 7 bases and 8 bases, in that order; junction bases with no gene match: 13. In nucleotides, the CDR3 is TGTGCCAGCAACAGCCGGGACAGGGGAAAAGTGGGCTACACCTTC. Translation gives CASNSRDRGKVGYTF.

This rearrangement joins TRBV27 to TRBJ2-5, with a weak D call TRBD1 (5 bases). CDR1 is MNHEY, CDR2 SMNVEV, per germline (reference sequence). The V end lost 1 base, the J end lost 2 bases, and 14 bases lay between the germline ends. CDR3 size: 16 residues. CDR3 in amino acids: CASSLWGNEYQETQYF. CDR3 bases: TGTGCCAGCAGTTTATGGGGCAACGAATATCAAGAGACCCAGTACTTC.

V and J are TRBV18 and TRBJ2-7; the D gene is possibly TRBD1 (6 bases). The germline gives CDR1 KGHSH, CDR2 LQKENI. Between the trimmed V and J ends, which lost 6 bases and 3 bases, there was a span of 12 bases. The CDR3 totals 13 residues. CDR3 in DNA: TGTGCCAGCTCCCCAACAGGGAACTACGAGCAGTACTTC. Protein: CASSPTGNYEQYF. The full variable domain, with the rest looked up from reference TRBV18 and TRBJ2-7, is NAGVMQNPRHLVRRRGQEARLRCSPMKGHSHVYWYRQLPEEGLKFMVYLQKENIIDESGMPKERFSAEFPKEGPSILRIQQVVRGDSAAYFCASSPTGNYEQYFGPGTRLTVT.